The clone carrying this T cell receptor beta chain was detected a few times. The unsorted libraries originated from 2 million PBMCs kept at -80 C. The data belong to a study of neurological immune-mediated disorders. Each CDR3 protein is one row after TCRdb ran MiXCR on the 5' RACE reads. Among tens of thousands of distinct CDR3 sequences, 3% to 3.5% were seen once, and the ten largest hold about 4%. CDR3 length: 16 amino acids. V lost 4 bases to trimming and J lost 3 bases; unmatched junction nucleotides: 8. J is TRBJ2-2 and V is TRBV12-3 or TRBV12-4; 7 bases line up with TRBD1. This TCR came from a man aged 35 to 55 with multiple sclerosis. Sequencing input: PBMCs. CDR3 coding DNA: TGTGCCAGCAGTTGGTGGGGACAGACCTACACCGGGGAGCTGTTTTTT. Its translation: CASSWWGQTYTGELFF.